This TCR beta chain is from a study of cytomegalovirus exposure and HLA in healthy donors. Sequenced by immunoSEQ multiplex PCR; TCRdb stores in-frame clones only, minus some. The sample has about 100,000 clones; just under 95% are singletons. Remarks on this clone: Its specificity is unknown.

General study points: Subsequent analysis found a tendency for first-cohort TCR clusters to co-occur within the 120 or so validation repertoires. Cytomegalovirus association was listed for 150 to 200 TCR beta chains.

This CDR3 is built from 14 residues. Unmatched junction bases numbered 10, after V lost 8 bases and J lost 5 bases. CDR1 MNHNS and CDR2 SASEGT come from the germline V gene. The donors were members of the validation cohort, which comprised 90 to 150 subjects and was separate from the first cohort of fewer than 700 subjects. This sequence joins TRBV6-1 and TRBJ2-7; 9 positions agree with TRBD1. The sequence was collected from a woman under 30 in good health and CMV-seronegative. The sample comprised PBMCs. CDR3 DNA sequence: TGTGCCAGCGGATACAGGGGGCTCCCCAACGAGCAGTACTTC. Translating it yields CASGYRGLPNEQYF.